The next 8 T cell receptor beta chains were all read from a single sample in a study of cytomegalovirus exposure and HLA in healthy donors. This PCR relied on a set of 60 Vbeta primers and 13 Jbeta primers. Data came from immunoSEQ multiplex PCR; TCRdb stores just in-frame clones and leaves some out. The profile shows roughly 120,000 clones, over 60% of them singletons. What was sequenced was PBMCs. The receptors derive from a man between 50 and 59 years old in good health and CMV-seronegative.

This clone appeared once. V and J are TRBV6-6 and TRBJ1-1; tentative D call: TRBD1 (6 bases). Germline values: CDR1 MNHNY, CDR2 SVGAGI (reference sequence). Trimming left V 0 bases short and J 4 bases short, with 15 bases between. The CDR3 totals 16 residues. The CDR3 DNA reads TGTGCCAGCAGTTACTCGAGTGGGGAACAGGGCACTGAAGCTTTCTTT. It yields the protein CASSYSSGEQGTEAFF.

This clone has only one observation. The V call is TRBV5-4, the J call TRBJ2-5; D might be TRBD2 (7 bases). The CDR3 runs to 15 residues. Trimming took 3 bases from V and 5 from J, leaving 17 bases between them. CDR1 is SGHNT, CDR2 YYREEE, per germline (reference sequence). The CDR3 DNA is TGTGCCAGCAGCTCCGGGAACCGGGGGGCGGAGACCCAGTACTTC. Protein sequence: CASSSGNRGAETQYF.

V usage is TRBV5-4 and J usage is TRBJ1-1, with 7 positions matching TRBD1. The ends lost 0 bases at V and 9 bases at J; junction bases unmatched: 2. This CDR3 has 12 amino acids. Germline V lookup: CDR1 SGHNT, CDR2 YYREEE (reference sequence). CDR3 residues: CASSLGTGKAFF. The CDR3 DNA follows: TGTGCCAGCAGCTTGGGGACAGGAAAAGCTTTCTTT.

This clone was seen only a few times. J is TRBJ2-3 and V is TRBV5-8; 7 bases match TRBD2. The CDR3 has 17 amino acids. J lost 0 bases, V lost 4 bases, and 11 bases had no gene match. CDR1 and CDR2 (germline): SGHTS, YDEGEE. CDR3 sequence reads: CASSLGTTSTSTDTQYF. The CDR3 DNA is TGTGCCAGCAGCCTGGGGACTACTTCTACTAGCACAGATACGCAGTATTTT.

V gene TRBV6-5 combines with J gene TRBJ1-5, with D unclear. This CDR3 comprises 15 residues. CDR1 and CDR2 from the germline V gene are MNHEY and SVGAGI. Trimming stripped 6 bases from V and 0 bases from J, with 12 bases between. The CDR3 is CASRSSGSSNQPQHF. CDR3 DNA sequence: TGTGCCAGCAGATCCAGCGGATCTAGCAATCAGCCCCAGCATTTT.

Points on this clone: At one end the junction does not follow the germline gene, possibly because of a read error. The chain carries TRBV7-9 and TRBJ1-5; D not resolved. The CDR3 sequence is 12 residues long. The germline V gene has CDR1 SEHNR and CDR2 FQNEAQ (reference sequence). This CDR3 is CSSSSVNQPQHF. The DNA of the CDR3 is TGTTCCAGCAGCTCTGTGAATCAGCCCCAGCATTTT.

V is TRBV2 and J is TRBJ2-5; perhaps TRBD1 as D (5 bases). The CDR3 is 13 amino acids. The germline V gene has CDR1 SNHLY and CDR2 FYNNEI. The V end lost 4 bases, the J end lost 2 bases, and 8 bases lay between the germline ends. The CDR3 coding sequence is TGTGCCAGCAGTGGTAACAGGCAAGAGACCCAGTACTTC. Protein: CASSGNRQETQYF.

A remark on this clone: A junction boundary mismatches the germline segment, possibly from a read error. The CDR3 region has the DNA TGTTCCAGCAGCCCAAGGACAGGGGCCGACGGATCACCCCTCCACTTT. As protein: CSSSPRTGADGSPLHF. The rearrangement links TRBV7-9 to TRBJ1-6; 9 nucleotides align to TRBD1. The germline V gene encodes CDR1 SEHNR and CDR2 FQNEAQ (reference sequence). The CDR3 loop spans 16 amino acids.